A selection of T cell receptor beta chains follows, all from one sample in a study of blood T cells in healthy people across ages. TCRdb independently ran MiXCR on the 5' RACE reads; one entry per CDR3 protein. This sample has about 290,000 distinct CDR3 sequences, with roughly 27% found just once. The material sequenced was blood. The receptors stem from a woman in her 70s in good health. CDR3s include the opening cysteine and the closing phenylalanine or tryptophan. D genes are given only for firm matches. Clone size is given for some rows only: seen once, a few or many times, or a class if the clone is expanded.

>-|-|TRBV20-1|TRBJ1-5
TGCAGTGCTAGGGGGCGGGAATATAGCAATCAGCCCCAGCATTTT
CSARGREYSNQPQHF
>TRBD2|few|TRBV9|TRBJ2-1
TGTGCCAGCAGTCTCGGGACTAGCGGGAGGAATGAGCAGTTCTTC
CASSLGTSGRNEQFF
>-|-|TRBV28|TRBJ1-5
TGTGCCAGCAGCTCCCAAGCCCTTACCGCCCAGCATTTT
CASSSQALTAQHF
>-|-|TRBV7-2|TRBJ2-7
TGTGCCAGCAGTTTAGGGGGACCGCTCTACGAGCAGTACTTC
CASSLGGPLYEQYF
>-|-|TRBV29-1|TRBJ1-1
TGCAGCGGAACAGAGAACACTGAAGCTTTCTTT
CSGTENTEAFF
>-|-|TRBV3-1|TRBJ1-2
TGTGCCAGCAGCCCCTTCTCTGGAGCTTCAAACTATGGCTACACCTTC
CASSPFSGASNYGYTF
>-|-|TRBV7-3|TRBJ2-1
TGTGCCAGCAGCCTCGGGACGGACTCCTACAATGAGCAGTTCTTC
CASSLGTDSYNEQFF
>TRBD2|-|TRBV29-1|TRBJ2-1
TGCAGCGTTACACTAGCGGGAGGGGAACAAGAGACCCGGTACTTC
CSVTLAGGEQETRYF
>TRBD2|-|TRBV29-1|TRBJ2-1
TGCAGCGTTGCGACTAGCGGGAGTGTTGGGGAGCAGTTCTTC
CSVATSGSVGEQFF
>-|-|TRBV28|TRBJ1-6
TGTGCCAGCAGTTTAGAGGGGTCGAGGACACCCCTCCACTTT
CASSLEGSRTPLHF
>-|-|TRBV5-6|TRBJ2-5
TGTGCCAGCAGCTTAGGGCAGCTCAAGACCCAGTACTTC
CASSLGQLKTQYF
>-|many|TRBV4-1|TRBJ1-5
TGCGCCAGCAGCCAAGATGAGGACGTCGGAGTGAGTCAGCCCCAGCATTTT
CASSQDEDVGVSQPQHF
>-|-|TRBV11-2|TRBJ1-5
TGTGCCAGCAGCCGTCCAAATCAGCCCCAGCATTTT
CASSRPNQPQHF
>TRBD2|few|TRBV4-3|TRBJ2-5
TGCGCCAGCAGCCCCCCTCTAGCGGGAGGAGAGACCCAGTACTTC
CASSPPLAGGETQYF
>-|-|TRBV28|TRBJ2-7
TGTGCCAGTTCCATGCCAGGGGCCGCAAGCGAGCAGTACTTC
CASSMPGAASEQYF
>-|-|TRBV20-1|TRBJ2-7
TGCAGTGCTAAAGTATTTGGGGGAGAGGCCTCCTACGAGCAGTACTTC
CSAKVFGGEASYEQYF
>-|-|TRBV5-1|TRBJ2-1
TGCGCCAGCAGCTATTACCGGGACGCCAATGAGCAGTTCTTC
CASSYYRDANEQFF
>TRBD2|few|TRBV7-2|TRBJ2-4
TGTGCCAGCAGCTTAGGACTAGCGGCCAAAAACATTCAGTACTTC
CASSLGLAAKNIQYF
>-|few|TRBV15|TRBJ2-7
TGTGCCACCAGCCCCGGGGGTGGGGATCCGAACTCCTACGAGCAGTACTTC
CATSPGGGDPNSYEQYF
>-|-|TRBV7-9|TRBJ1-4
TGTGCCAGCAGCTGGGACGTTGGAAAACTGTTTTTT
CASSWDVGKLFF
>-|-|TRBV29-1|TRBJ2-1
TGCAGCGTTGATAAATACAATGAGCAGTTCTTC
CSVDKYNEQFF
>TRBD1|-|TRBV20-1|TRBJ2-4
TGCAGTGCCCCAAAAACAGGGGGCTCTGCCAAAAACATTCAGTACTTC
CSAPKTGGSAKNIQYF
>-|few|TRBV20-1|TRBJ2-3
TGCAGTTCCCCTACTGGGAATACGCAGTATTTT
CSSPTGNTQYF
>TRBD1|-|TRBV5-1|TRBJ1-2
TGCGCCAGCAGCTCCGGGACAGGGAGTTCAGGCTATGGCTACACCTTC
CASSSGTGSSGYGYTF
>-|many|TRBV29-1|TRBJ2-3
TGCAGCGTTGAAGGGGCGGCCACAGATACGCAGTATTTT
CSVEGAATDTQYF
>TRBD2|-|TRBV18|TRBJ2-7
TGTGCCAGCTCACCTCAACTAGCGGGGGCCGAGCAGTACTTC
CASSPQLAGAEQYF
>-|-|TRBV11-2|TRBJ2-3
TGTGCCAGCAGGGACCTGATAGTGGGCACAGATACGCAGTATTTT
CASRDLIVGTDTQYF
>-|-|TRBV15|TRBJ2-4
TGTGCCACCAGCAGAGAAACTTCCGGGGGCATCGGGGTCAAAAACATTCAGTACTTC
CATSRETSGGIGVKNIQYF
>TRBD2|few|TRBV29-1|TRBJ2-3
TGCAGCGTTGCTAGCGGACCGTACACAGATACGCAGTATTTT
CSVASGPYTDTQYF
>TRBD2|few|TRBV20-1|TRBJ2-1
TGCAGTGCTTCTCGGCTAGCGGGAGGCTTGATTGAGCAGTTCTTC
CSASRLAGGLIEQFF
>-|-|TRBV7-9|TRBJ2-2
TGTGCCAGCAGCCCCGCGGGGAGAGGGAGAAGTGACGGGGAGCTGTTTTTT
CASSPAGRGRSDGELFF
>-|-|TRBV14|TRBJ2-7
TGTGCCAGCAAAGGACCCCGCTACGAGCAGTACTTC
CASKGPRYEQYF
>-|many|TRBV4-3|TRBJ2-7
TGCGCCAGCAGCTACCGGGACTTCGGAAACTACGAGCAGTACTTC
CASSYRDFGNYEQYF
>-|few|TRBV7-2|TRBJ2-6
TGTGCCAGCAGCTTGAACGCCCGAACGTCTGGGGCCAACGTCCTGACTTTC
CASSLNARTSGANVLTF
>-|-|TRBV7-2|TRBJ1-2
TGTGCCAGCAGCTTTTCTAGGACGGTAACTGGCTACACCTTC
CASSFSRTVTGYTF
>TRBD1|-|TRBV6-5|TRBJ1-2
TGTGCCAGCAGTTTATTCGGGACAGAAGAAGACTATGGCTACACCTTC
CASSLFGTEEDYGYTF
>TRBD1|few|TRBV7-9|TRBJ1-1
TGTGCCAGCAGCCCCGGGACAGGGCCGAACACTGAAGCTTTCTTT
CASSPGTGPNTEAFF
>TRBD1|many|TRBV6-5|TRBJ2-7
TGTGCCAGCAGTCGACAGGGGTACTACGAGCAGTACTTC
CASSRQGYYEQYF
>-|few|TRBV7-3|TRBJ2-1
TGTGCCAGCAGCTTCCGGTCCTCCTACAATGAGCAGTTCTTC
CASSFRSSYNEQFF
>-|-|TRBV11-2|TRBJ1-3
TGTGCCAGCAGCTCAATAATGGGAAACACCATATATTTT
CASSSIMGNTIYF
>-|-|TRBV6-5|TRBJ1-1
TGTGCCAGCAGATACAACAGGGACACTGAAGCTTTCTTT
CASRYNRDTEAFF
>-|-|TRBV12-3/TRBV12-4|TRBJ1-2
TGTGTCAGCTCTCCCGACGGGAACTATGGCTACACCTTC
CVSSPDGNYGYTF
>-|-|TRBV6-5|TRBJ2-3
TGTGCCAGCAGTTCCCTACCCACCAATACGCAGTATTTT
CASSSLPTNTQYF
>-|-|TRBV7-9|TRBJ2-4
TGTGCCAGCAGCTTAACCCCACCGCTGTGGTACTTC
CASSLTPPLWYF
>-|few|TRBV5-1|TRBJ2-7
TGCGCCAGCAGCATGAACTTTCCGGACACCTCCTACGAGCAGTACTTC
CASSMNFPDTSYEQYF
>TRBD1|-|TRBV5-1|TRBJ1-5
TGCGCCAGCAGCTTGGGTGGGCCTCAGCAGGGGGCCGGGCAGCCCCAGCATTTT
CASSLGGPQQGAGQPQHF
>-|-|TRBV24-1|TRBJ2-5
TGTGCCACCAGTGATCACGTAGGGGGGTCAGAGACCCAGTACTTC
CATSDHVGGSETQYF
>-|few|TRBV3-1|TRBJ2-7
TGTGCCAGCAGCTCCACGTCTCTGGGGGCCAGCGGCGAGCAGTACTTC
CASSSTSLGASGEQYF
>-|-|TRBV20-1|TRBJ1-4
TGCAGTGCGCCGGGTACACTGGGAAAACTGTTTTTT
CSAPGTLGKLFF
>-|many|TRBV9|TRBJ1-1
TGTGCCAGCAGCGCTCAGACAAGCATGAACACTGAAGCTTTCTTT
CASSAQTSMNTEAFF
>-|-|TRBV3-1|TRBJ2-2
TGTGCCAGCAGCCAAGCCAGGGGGAGGACCGGGGAGCTGTTTTTT
CASSQARGRTGELFF
>-|few|TRBV5-1|TRBJ1-6
TGCGCCAGCAGCTTGGTCCCGACAGTGAATTCACCCCTCCACTTT
CASSLVPTVNSPLHF
>-|few|TRBV29-1|TRBJ2-5
TGCAGCGCTCACCGTTGGGAGACCCAGTACTTC
CSAHRWETQYF
>TRBD2|few|TRBV7-9|TRBJ2-5
TGTGCCAGCAGCTTTATGAGGACTAGCGGACAAGAGACCCAGTACTTC
CASSFMRTSGQETQYF
>TRBD1|-|TRBV5-1|TRBJ1-4
TGCGCCAGCAGCTCGCCGGGACAGGGTGAAAAACTGTTTTTT
CASSSPGQGEKLFF
>-|-|TRBV7-2|TRBJ2-2
TGTGCCAGCAGCTTAGACTCTCTGGCGCTGTTTTTT
CASSLDSLALFF
>-|few|TRBV7-8|TRBJ2-1
TGTGCCAGCAGCTTAGGTAGTGGGGGCCGTGAGCAGTTCTTC
CASSLGSGGREQFF